The sequence of this T cell receptor beta chain was determined in a study of blood T cell repertoires in COVID-19. In its sample, this clone was seen once. Assay used: immunoSEQ multiplex PCR; TCRdb lists only in-frame clones, some missing. Of about 280,000 clones listed, about 82% are singletons. The CDR3 runs 15 residues. V lost 5 bases, J lost 5 bases, and 11 bases stayed unmatched. From germline, CDR1 is SGHRS and CDR2 YFSETQ. This receptor was obtained from a man over 45 with active or convalescent COVID-19. Sample: peripheral blood. The chain is built from TRBV5-1 and TRBJ2-5; TRBD1 aligns across 8 bases. The CDR3 protein is CASRAWGTGRETQYF. The CDR3 nucleotides read TGCGCCAGCAGAGCCTGGGGGACAGGTCGGGAGACCCAGTACTTC. Together with reference TRBV5-1 and TRBJ2-5, the CDR3 gives the full variable domain: KAGVTQTPRYLIKTRGQQVTLSCSPISGHRSVSWYQQTPGQGLQFLFEYFSETQRNKGNFPGRFSGRQFSNSRSEMNVSTLELGDSALYLCASRAWGTGRETQYFGPGTRLLVL.